The 27 T cell receptor beta chains given below trace back to one sample, sequenced in a study of T cells in localized non-small cell lung cancer. Generated by immunoSEQ multiplex PCR, the TCRdb table keeps only in-frame clones and is missing some. The repertoire consists of tens of thousands of clones, with roughly 86% occurring once and the leading ten covering roughly 2.5%. The specimen comprised PBMCs, sampled before any cancer treatment. All receptors derive from a man between 40 and 70 years old with stage II lung adenocarcinoma.

To note about this clone: At the DNA level, this CDR3 is encoded by other sequences in the same sample as well. The V and J genes are TRBV19 and TRBJ1-3; D is uncertain. This CDR3 spans 12 amino acids. From germline, CDR1 is LNHDA and CDR2 SQIVND (reference sequence). V dropped 3 bases and J dropped 7 bases, with 7 bases sitting between them. This CDR3 is CASSIGGNTIYF. The CDR3 DNA follows: TGTGCCAGTAGTATCGGAGGTAACACCATATATTTT.

The chain combines TRBV19 with TRBJ1-2; D call uncertain. V gave up 6 bases and J gave up 3 bases, with 8 bases separating them. The CDR3 covers 12 residues. In germline, CDR1 is LNHDA, CDR2 SQIVND (reference sequence). In nucleotides, the CDR3 is TGTGCCAGTAGCTCGAGTGACTATGGCTACACCTTC. This sequence encodes CASSSSDYGYTF.

The chain uses TRBV9 and TRBJ2-3; 9 bases are a match to TRBD2. The CDR3 covers 16 residues. Losses at the gene ends were 2 bases for V and 0 bases for J; bases not matched to a gene: 4. Per germline, CDR1 SGDLS and CDR2 YYNGEE. The CDR3, as DNA: TGTGCCAGCAGCGTGAGCGGGGGGTTTAGCACAGATACGCAGTATTTT. It encodes CASSVSGGFSTDTQYF.

This rearrangement joins TRBV18 to TRBJ1-1; tentative D call: TRBD1 (6 bases). Trimming took off 2 bases at V and 5 bases at J, with 12 bases between the two ends. The germline gives CDR1 KGHSH, CDR2 LQKENI. CDR3 length: 14 amino acids. CDR3 sequence (DNA): TGTGCCAGCTCACCAACAGGGAGGTGGACTGAAGCTTTCTTT. This sequence encodes CASSPTGRWTEAFF.

This sequence joins TRBV29-1 and TRBJ2-2; possibly TRBD1 or TRBD2 for D (5 bases each). Trimming removed 8 bases at V and 2 bases at J, with 12 bases between. This CDR3 is built from 13 residues. CDR1 and CDR2 from the germline V gene are SQVTM and ANQGSEA. The CDR3 protein is CSHGTVNTGELFF. CDR3 DNA sequence: TGCAGCCACGGGACGGTTAACACCGGGGAGCTGTTTTTT.

This chain links TRBV29-1 with TRBJ1-1; D call uncertain. V lost 2 bases, J lost 1 base, and 8 bases lay in between. CDR3 length: 13 residues. Germline CDR1 and CDR2: SQVTM and ANQGSEA. CDR3 loop: CSVERAENTEAFF. The CDR3 DNA follows: TGCAGCGTTGAAAGAGCAGAGAACACTGAAGCTTTCTTT. The entire variable domain, with the rest obtained from reference TRBV29-1 and TRBJ1-1, is as follows: SAVISQKPSRDICQRGTSLTIQCQVDSQVTMMFWYRQQPGQSLTLIATANQGSEATYESGFVIDKFPISRPNLTFSTLTVSNMSPEDSSIYLCSVERAENTEAFFGQGTRLTVV.

The genes are TRBV2 and TRBJ2-7; 7 bases line up with TRBD1. There are 12 residues in the CDR3. CDR1 and CDR2 (germline): SNHLY, FYNNEI. Losses at the gene ends were 5 bases for V and 3 bases for J; bases not matched to a gene: 1. CDR3 DNA: TGTGCCAGCAGTCGACAGGGCTACGAGCAGTACTTC. Amino acid sequence: CASSRQGYEQYF.

The chain is built from TRBV5-5 and TRBJ1-1; D is possibly TRBD1 (5 bases). This CDR3 region has 13 residues. V lost 1 base and J 6 bases, leaving 10 bases between the germline ends. Germline V gene sequence: CDR1 SGHKS, CDR2 YYEKEE (reference sequence). This chain's CDR3 is CASSLFRDAEAFF. The CDR3 nucleotides are TGTGCCAGCAGCTTGTTTAGGGACGCTGAAGCTTTCTTT.

The genes are TRBV19 and TRBJ2-2; the D gene is possibly TRBD1 (6 bases). Germline V gene data show CDR1 as LNHDA and CDR2 as SQIVND (reference sequence). Trimming pared 5 bases from V and 1 base from J, leaving 11 bases between. CDR3 length: 15 amino acids. The CDR3 loop reads CASSAGALNTGELFF. The CDR3 DNA follows: TGTGCCAGTAGTGCAGGGGCGCTGAACACCGGGGAGCTGTTTTTT.

This CDR3 is CASSWGSGGPDTQYF. The CDR3 DNA reads as TGTGCCAGCAGTTGGGGGAGCGGGGGACCAGATACGCAGTATTTT. The V gene is TRBV27, the J gene TRBJ2-3, with 8 nucleotides matching TRBD2. The CDR3 is 15 amino acids. CDR1 and CDR2 from the germline V gene are MNHEY and SMNVEV (reference sequence). V gave up 4 bases and J gave up 4 bases; unmatched junction bases: 7.

V usage is TRBV29-1 and J usage is TRBJ1-3; no reliable D call. Germline assignment: CDR1 SQVTM and CDR2 ANQGSEA. The CDR3 runs 11 residues. V was pared by 5 bases and J by 4 bases, with 6 bases between. The CDR3 nucleotides are TGCAGCGTTCGAGGAGGAAACACCATATATTTT. It encodes CSVRGGNTIYF. Based on the CDR3 plus reference TRBV29-1 and TRBJ1-3, the full variable domain is SAVISQKPSRDICQRGTSLTIQCQVDSQVTMMFWYRQQPGQSLTLIATANQGSEATYESGFVIDKFPISRPNLTFSTLTVSNMSPEDSSIYLCSVRGGNTIYFGEGSWLTVV.

The chain uses TRBV6-9 and TRBJ1-6; 9 bases map to TRBD1. With 7 bases clipped from V and 8 bases from J, the junction kept 9 bases outside the gene matches. Germline values: CDR1 MNHGY, CDR2 SVAAGI. The CDR3 loop spans 15 amino acids. The DNA of the CDR3 is TGTGCCAGCACCGAGGACAGGGGTGGGGATTCACCCCTCCACTTT. Encoded protein: CASTEDRGGDSPLHF.

The rearrangement joins TRBV28 to TRBJ2-2; D possibly corresponds to TRBD2 (6 bases). This CDR3 region has 14 residues. V gave up 5 bases and J gave up 3 bases, with 10 bases separating them. Germline values: CDR1 MDHEN, CDR2 SYDVKM. The CDR3 DNA reads TGTGCCAGCAGTCGGAGCGGGTACACCGGGGAGCTGTTTTTT. This gives the protein CASSRSGYTGELFF. Variable domain in full (rest from reference TRBV28 and TRBJ2-2): DVKVTQSSRYLVKRTGEKVFLECVQDMDHENMFWYRQDPGLGLRLIYFSYDVKMKEKGDIPEGYSVSREKKERFSLILESASTNQTSMYLCASSRSGYTGELFFGEGSRLTVL.

This clone rates as medium-sized. The chain couples TRBV10-3 to TRBJ1-2, with D unclear. Trimming stripped 3 bases from V and 0 bases from J, with 2 bases between. Per germline, CDR1 ENHRY and CDR2 SYGVKD. This CDR3 is built from 12 residues. The CDR3 DNA reads as TGTGCCATCAGTGACCCTAACTATGGCTACACCTTC. Protein product: CAISDPNYGYTF.

J is TRBJ1-2 and V is TRBV29-1, with unresolved D. Per germline, CDR1 SQVTM and CDR2 ANQGSEA. The V gene lost 7 bases and the J gene lost 8 bases, with 17 bases spanning the gap. The CDR3 runs 12 residues. CDR3 DNA sequence: TGCAGCGCCACAACCTGGGAGGCGGGCTACACCTTC. Its translation: CSATTWEAGYTF.

The J gene is TRBJ1-2, the V gene TRBV5-4; 8 positions match TRBD1. The CDR3 consists of 14 residues. Germline CDR1 and CDR2: SGHNT and YYREEE (reference sequence). V shed 0 bases, J shed 8 bases, and the junction held 6 bases outside the gene matches. The CDR3 region is CASSLEQGAKGYTF. The CDR3 DNA reads as TGTGCCAGCAGCTTGGAGCAGGGGGCGAAAGGCTACACCTTC.

The chain couples TRBV10-2 to TRBJ2-7; 14 bases fit TRBD2. Germline trimming cut 7 bases from V and 6 bases from J; bases unmatched to any gene: 5. Per the germline V gene, CDR1 is WSHSY and CDR2 is SAAADI. CDR3 length: 14 amino acids. As DNA, the CDR3 is TGCGCCAGCACCCCTGGGACTAGCGGGGGCGAGCAGTACGTC. Translated: CASTPGTSGGEQYV.

There are a few counts of this clone. The chain combines TRBV5-1 with TRBJ1-1; TRBD1 matches 7 bases. From germline, CDR1 is SGHRS and CDR2 YFSETQ. The CDR3 totals 12 residues. The J segment lost 6 bases and the V segment lost 4 bases, leaving 3 bases of the junction unmatched. CDR3 nucleotide sequence: TGCGCCAGCAGCCGGGACAGCGCTGAAGCTTTCTTT. Residues: CASSRDSAEAFF.

This chain joins TRBV5-1 and TRBJ1-1; D not certain. The V end was cut by 2 bases, the J end by 0 bases, with 8 bases between. CDR3 length: 14 residues. The V gene's germline CDR1 is SGHRS and CDR2 YFSETQ. This chain's CDR3 is CASSLAGMNTEAFF. The CDR3 DNA follows: TGCGCCAGCAGCTTAGCCGGAATGAACACTGAAGCTTTCTTT.

V is TRBV19 and J is TRBJ1-1; the D gene is possibly TRBD1 (6 bases). With 6 bases removed from V and 0 bases from J, the gap between germline ends came to 11 bases. Germline loops: CDR1 LNHDA, CDR2 SQIVND (reference sequence). The CDR3 length is 14 residues. DNA of the CDR3: TGTGCCAGTAGACCGGACAGATTGAACACTGAAGCTTTCTTT. Protein: CASRPDRLNTEAFF. The full variable domain, its missing parts supplied by reference TRBV19 and TRBJ1-1, is DGGITQSPKYLFRKEGQNVTLSCEQNLNHDAMYWYRQDPGQGLRLIYYSQIVNDFQKGDIAEGYSVSREKKESFPLTVTSAQKNPTAFYLCASRPDRLNTEAFFGQGTRLTVV.

The CDR3: CASSVSSYEQYF. CDR3 DNA: TGTGCCAGTAGTGTAAGCTCCTACGAGCAGTACTTC. The V call is TRBV19, the J call TRBJ2-7; D unclear. This CDR3 contains 12 residues. V was shortened by 5 bases and J by 0 bases, with 5 bases between the two germline ends. Germline CDR1 is LNHDA and CDR2 is SQIVND (reference sequence).

V gene TRBV2 combines with J gene TRBJ2-7, with D possibly matching TRBD1 (7 bases). Germline CDR1 SNHLY, CDR2 FYNNEI. Deletions cut 3 bases from V and 6 bases from J, with 15 bases between. The length of the CDR3 is 14 residues. The CDR3 reads CASSERYQGGEQYV. CDR3 nucleotides: TGTGCCAGCAGTGAGAGGTACCAGGGGGGCGAGCAGTACGTC.

This chain uses TRBV5-4 with TRBJ2-5; 9 bases line up with TRBD2. J gave up 4 bases and V 1 base, and 2 bases lay outside the gene matches. The germline V gene has CDR1 SGHNT and CDR2 YYREEE (reference sequence). The CDR3 extends over 14 amino acids. The CDR3 DNA follows: TGTGCCAGCAGCTTGAGACTAGCGGCAGAGACCCAGTACTTC. This translates into CASSLRLAAETQYF. Based on the CDR3 plus reference TRBV5-4 and TRBJ2-5, the full variable domain is ETGVTQSPTHLIKTRGQQVTLRCSSQSGHNTVSWYQQALGQGPQFIFQYYREEENGRGNFPPRFSGLQFPNYSSELNVNALELDDSALYLCASSLRLAAETQYFGPGTRLLVL.

The chain carries TRBV6-4 and TRBJ1-5; TRBD1 matches at 7 bases. The ends lost 5 bases at V and 2 bases at J; junction bases unmatched: 6. Germline lookup yields CDR1 MRHNA and CDR2 SNTAGT. The CDR3 runs 15 residues. This CDR3 reads CASSLGQVGNQPQHF. CDR3 coding DNA: TGTGCCAGCAGTTTAGGACAGGTAGGCAATCAGCCCCAGCATTTT.

The genes are TRBV6-4 and TRBJ1-1; D gene unclear. Germline V gene sequence: CDR1 MRHNA, CDR2 SNTAGT. There are 13 residues in the CDR3. With 4 bases removed from V and 0 bases from J, the gap between germline ends came to 6 bases. The CDR3 DNA is TGTGCCAGCAGTGTAGATGTGAACACTGAAGCTTTCTTT. Its protein is CASSVDVNTEAFF.

The chain joins TRBV2 to TRBJ2-5, with no clear D. Trimming removed 3 bases from V and 4 bases from J, with 9 bases in between. Per germline, CDR1 SNHLY and CDR2 FYNNEI. This CDR3 region has 13 residues. The CDR3 DNA follows: TGTGCCAGCAGTGAGAAGAACGTAGAGACCCAGTACTTC. Encoded protein: CASSEKNVETQYF.

This chain uses TRBV9 with TRBJ2-1, with D perhaps TRBD1 or TRBD2 (5 bases each). V was clipped by 0 bases and J by 7 bases, with 11 bases between them. This CDR3 region has 14 residues. In germline, CDR1 is SGDLS, CDR2 YYNGEE. CDR3 DNA: TGTGCCAGCAGCGTAGCTAATGGGGGAAATGAGCAGTTCTTC. This encodes CASSVANGGNEQFF.